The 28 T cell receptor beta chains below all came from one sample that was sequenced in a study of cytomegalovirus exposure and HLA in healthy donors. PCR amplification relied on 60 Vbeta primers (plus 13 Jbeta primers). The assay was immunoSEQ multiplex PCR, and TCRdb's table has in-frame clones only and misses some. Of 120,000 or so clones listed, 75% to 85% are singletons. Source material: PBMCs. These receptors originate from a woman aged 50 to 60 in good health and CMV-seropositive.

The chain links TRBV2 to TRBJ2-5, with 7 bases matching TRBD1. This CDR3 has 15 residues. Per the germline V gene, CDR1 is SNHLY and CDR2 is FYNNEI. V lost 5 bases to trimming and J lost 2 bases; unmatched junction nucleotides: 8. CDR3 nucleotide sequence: TGTGCCAGCAGTCCCTACCGGGACAGTCAAGAGACCCAGTACTTC. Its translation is CASSPYRDSQETQYF.

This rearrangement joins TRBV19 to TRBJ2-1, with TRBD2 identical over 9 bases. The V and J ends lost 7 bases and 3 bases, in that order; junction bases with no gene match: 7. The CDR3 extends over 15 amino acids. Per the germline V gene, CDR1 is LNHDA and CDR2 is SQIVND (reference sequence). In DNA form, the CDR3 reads TGTGCCAGTACCCCGGGACTAGCTTACTACAATGAGCAGTTCTTC. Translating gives CASTPGLAYYNEQFF.

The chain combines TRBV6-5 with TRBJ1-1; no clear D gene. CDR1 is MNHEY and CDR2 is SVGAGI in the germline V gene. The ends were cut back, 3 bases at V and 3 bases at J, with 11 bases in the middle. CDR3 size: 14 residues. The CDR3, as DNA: TGTGCCAGCAGTTATGGCCGATTTGACACTGAAGCTTTCTTT. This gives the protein CASSYGRFDTEAFF.

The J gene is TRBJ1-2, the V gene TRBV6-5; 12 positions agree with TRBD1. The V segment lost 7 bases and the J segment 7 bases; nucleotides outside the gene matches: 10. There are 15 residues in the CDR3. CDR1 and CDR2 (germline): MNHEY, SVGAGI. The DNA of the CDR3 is TGTGCCAGCACCCTCGGGACAGGGGGCTTCGGTGGCTACACCTTC. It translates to CASTLGTGGFGGYTF.

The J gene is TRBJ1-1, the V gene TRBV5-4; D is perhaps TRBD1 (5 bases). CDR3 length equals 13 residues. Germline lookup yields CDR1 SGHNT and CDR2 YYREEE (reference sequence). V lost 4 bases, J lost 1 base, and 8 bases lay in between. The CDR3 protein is CASSRTGNTEAFF. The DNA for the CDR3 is TGTGCCAGCAGCCGAACAGGGAACACTGAAGCTTTCTTT.

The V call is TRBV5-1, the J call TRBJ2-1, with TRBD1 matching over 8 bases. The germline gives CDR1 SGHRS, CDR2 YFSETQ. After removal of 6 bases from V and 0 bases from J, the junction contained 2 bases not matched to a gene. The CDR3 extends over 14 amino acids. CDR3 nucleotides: TGCGCCAGCACACAGGGGGGCTCCTACAATGAGCAGTTCTTC. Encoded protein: CASTQGGSYNEQFF.

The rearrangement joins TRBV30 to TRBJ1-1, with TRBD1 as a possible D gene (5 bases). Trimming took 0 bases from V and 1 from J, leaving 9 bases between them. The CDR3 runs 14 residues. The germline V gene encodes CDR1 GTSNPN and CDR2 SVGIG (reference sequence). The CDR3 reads CAWSVGGKNTEAFF. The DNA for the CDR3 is TGTGCCTGGAGTGTTGGGGGGAAGAACACTGAAGCTTTCTTT.

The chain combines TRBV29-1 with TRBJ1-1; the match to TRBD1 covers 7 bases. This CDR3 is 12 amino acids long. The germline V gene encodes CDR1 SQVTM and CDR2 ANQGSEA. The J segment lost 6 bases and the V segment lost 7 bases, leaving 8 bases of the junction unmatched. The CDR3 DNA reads TGCAGCGCCTGGGACAGAGGCGCTGAAGCTTTCTTT. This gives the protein CSAWDRGAEAFF.

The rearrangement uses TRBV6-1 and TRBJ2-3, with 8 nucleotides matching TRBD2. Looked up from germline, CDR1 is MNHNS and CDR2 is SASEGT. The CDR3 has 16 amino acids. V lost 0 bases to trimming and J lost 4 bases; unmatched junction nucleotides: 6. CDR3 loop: CASSEAISGVADTQYF. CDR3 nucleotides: TGTGCCAGCAGTGAAGCGATTAGCGGGGTTGCAGATACGCAGTATTTT.

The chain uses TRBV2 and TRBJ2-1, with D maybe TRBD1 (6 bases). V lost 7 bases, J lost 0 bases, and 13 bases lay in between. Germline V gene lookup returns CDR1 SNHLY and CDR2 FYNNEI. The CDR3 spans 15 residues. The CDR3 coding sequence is TGTGCCAGCACCCTCCAGGACAGCTCCTACAATGAGCAGTTCTTC. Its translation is CASTLQDSSYNEQFF.

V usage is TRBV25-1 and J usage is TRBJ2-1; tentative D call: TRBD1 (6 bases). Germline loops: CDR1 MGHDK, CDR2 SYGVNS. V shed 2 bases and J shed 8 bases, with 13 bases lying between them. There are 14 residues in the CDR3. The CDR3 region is CASSEIGTNDEQFF. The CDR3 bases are TGTGCCAGCAGTGAAATCGGGACAAATGATGAGCAGTTCTTC.

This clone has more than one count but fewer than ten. CDR3 amino acids: CASSSGTGGLRQYF. CDR3 nucleotide sequence: TGTGCCAGCAGCTCCGGGACAGGGGGCCTCAGGCAGTACTTC. The chain joins TRBV7-2 to TRBJ2-7; 12 bases are a match to TRBD1. V was clipped by 4 bases and J by 9 bases; unmatched bases: 7. The CDR3 is 14 amino acids. Germline V lookup: CDR1 SGHTA, CDR2 FQGNSA.

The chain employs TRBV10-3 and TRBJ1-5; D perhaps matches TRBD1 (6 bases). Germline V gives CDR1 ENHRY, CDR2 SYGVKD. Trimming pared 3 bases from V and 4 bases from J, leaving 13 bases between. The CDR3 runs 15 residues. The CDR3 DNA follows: TGTGCCATCAGTGATACTGGGGGCCCAAATCAGCCCCAGCATTTT. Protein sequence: CAISDTGGPNQPQHF.

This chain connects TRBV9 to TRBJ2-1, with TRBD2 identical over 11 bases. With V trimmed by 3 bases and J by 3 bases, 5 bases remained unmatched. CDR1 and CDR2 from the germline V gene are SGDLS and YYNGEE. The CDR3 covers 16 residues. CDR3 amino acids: CASSAVGTSGYNEQFF. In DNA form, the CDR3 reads TGTGCCAGCAGCGCAGTTGGGACTAGCGGCTACAATGAGCAGTTCTTC.

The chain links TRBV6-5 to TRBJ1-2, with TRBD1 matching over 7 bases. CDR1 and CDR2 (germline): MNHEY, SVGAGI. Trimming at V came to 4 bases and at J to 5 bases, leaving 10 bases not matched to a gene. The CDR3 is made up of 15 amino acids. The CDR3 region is CASSSTVTGVYGYTF. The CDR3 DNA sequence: TGTGCCAGCAGTTCGACAGTAACAGGGGTGTATGGCTACACCTTC.

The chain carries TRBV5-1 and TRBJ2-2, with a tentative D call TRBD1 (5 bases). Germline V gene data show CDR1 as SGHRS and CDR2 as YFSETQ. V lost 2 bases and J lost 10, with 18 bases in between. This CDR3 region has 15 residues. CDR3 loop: CASSFVGRTPVELFF. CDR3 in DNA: TGCGCCAGCAGCTTTGTGGGCCGGACACCGGTGGAGCTGTTTTTT.

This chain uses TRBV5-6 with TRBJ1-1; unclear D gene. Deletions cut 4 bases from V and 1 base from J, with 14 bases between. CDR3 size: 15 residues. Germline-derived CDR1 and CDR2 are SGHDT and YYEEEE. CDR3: CASSMSGTGNTEAFF. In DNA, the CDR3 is TGTGCCAGCAGCATGTCCGGCACGGGGAACACTGAAGCTTTCTTT.

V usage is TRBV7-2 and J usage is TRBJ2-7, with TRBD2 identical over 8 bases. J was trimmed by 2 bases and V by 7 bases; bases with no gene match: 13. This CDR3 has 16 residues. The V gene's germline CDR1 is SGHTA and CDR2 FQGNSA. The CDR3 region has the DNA TGTGCCAGCACCCCGAGGGCGGGGGGCCAACCCTACGAGCAGTACTTC. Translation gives CASTPRAGGQPYEQYF.

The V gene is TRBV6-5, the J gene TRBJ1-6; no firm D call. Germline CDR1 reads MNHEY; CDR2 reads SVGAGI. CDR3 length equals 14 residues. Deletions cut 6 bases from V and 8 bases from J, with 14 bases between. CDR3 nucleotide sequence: TGTGCCAGCAGGGAGAACACCATGGATTCACCCCTCCACTTT. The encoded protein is CASRENTMDSPLHF.

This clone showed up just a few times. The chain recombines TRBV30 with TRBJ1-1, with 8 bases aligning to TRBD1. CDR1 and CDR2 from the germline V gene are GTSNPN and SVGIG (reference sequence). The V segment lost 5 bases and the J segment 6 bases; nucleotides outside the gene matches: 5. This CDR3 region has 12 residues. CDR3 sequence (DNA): TGTGCCTGGGACACAGGGGGGTCTGAAGCTTTCTTT. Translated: CAWDTGGSEAFF. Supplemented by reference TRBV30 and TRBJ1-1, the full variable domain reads SQTIHQWPATLVQPVGSPLSLECTVEGTSNPNLYWYRQAAGRGLQLLFYSVGIGQISSEVPQNLSASRPQDRQFILSSKKLLLSDSGFYLCAWDTGGSEAFFGQGTRLTVV.

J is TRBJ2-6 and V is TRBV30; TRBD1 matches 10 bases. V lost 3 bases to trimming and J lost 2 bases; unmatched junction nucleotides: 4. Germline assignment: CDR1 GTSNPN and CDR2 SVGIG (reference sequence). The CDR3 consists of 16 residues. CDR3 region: CAWRDRGYTGANVLTF. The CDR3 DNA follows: TGTGCCTGGAGGGACAGGGGGTACACTGGGGCCAACGTCCTGACTTTC. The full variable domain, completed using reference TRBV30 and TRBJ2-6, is SQTIHQWPATLVQPVGSPLSLECTVEGTSNPNLYWYRQAAGRGLQLLFYSVGIGQISSEVPQNLSASRPQDRQFILSSKKLLLSDSGFYLCAWRDRGYTGANVLTFGAGSRLTVL.

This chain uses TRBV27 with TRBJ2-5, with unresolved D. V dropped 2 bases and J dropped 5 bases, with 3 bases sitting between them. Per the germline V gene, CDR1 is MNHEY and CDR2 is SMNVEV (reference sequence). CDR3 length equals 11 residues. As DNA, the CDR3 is TGTGCCAGCAGTTTAGGCGAGACCCAGTACTTC. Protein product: CASSLGETQYF.

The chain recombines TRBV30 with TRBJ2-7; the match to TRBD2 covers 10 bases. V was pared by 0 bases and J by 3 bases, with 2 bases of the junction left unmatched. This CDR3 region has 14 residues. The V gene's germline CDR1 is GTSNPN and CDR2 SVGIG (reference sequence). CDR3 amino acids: CAWSVLAGFYEQYF. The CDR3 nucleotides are TGTGCCTGGAGTGTACTAGCGGGATTCTACGAGCAGTACTTC. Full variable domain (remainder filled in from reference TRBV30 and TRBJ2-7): SQTIHQWPATLVQPVGSPLSLECTVEGTSNPNLYWYRQAAGRGLQLLFYSVGIGQISSEVPQNLSASRPQDRQFILSSKKLLLSDSGFYLCAWSVLAGFYEQYFGPGTRLTVT.

CDR3 bases: TGTGCCAGCAGCTTGGTGGGGACGGGAGATGTGAACACTGAAGCTTTCTTT. It translates to CASSLVGTGDVNTEAFF. The chain combines TRBV5-4 with TRBJ1-1; tentative D call: TRBD1 (5 bases). Germline V gives CDR1 SGHNT, CDR2 YYREEE (reference sequence). The CDR3 consists of 17 residues. V was clipped by 0 bases and J by 0 bases, with 15 bases between them.

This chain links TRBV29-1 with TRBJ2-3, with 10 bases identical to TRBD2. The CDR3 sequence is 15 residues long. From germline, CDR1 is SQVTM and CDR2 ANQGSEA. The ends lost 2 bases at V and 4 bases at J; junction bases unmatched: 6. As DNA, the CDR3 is TGCAGCGTTGAAAAGCGGGGGGGCAGGGCAGATACGCAGTATTTT. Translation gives CSVEKRGGRADTQYF.

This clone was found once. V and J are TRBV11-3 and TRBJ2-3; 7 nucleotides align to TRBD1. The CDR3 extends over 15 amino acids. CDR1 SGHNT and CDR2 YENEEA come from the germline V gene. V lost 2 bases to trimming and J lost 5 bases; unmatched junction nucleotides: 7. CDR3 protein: CASSLRDSVLDTQYF. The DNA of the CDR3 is TGTGCCAGCAGCTTAAGGGACAGCGTCTTAGATACGCAGTATTTT.

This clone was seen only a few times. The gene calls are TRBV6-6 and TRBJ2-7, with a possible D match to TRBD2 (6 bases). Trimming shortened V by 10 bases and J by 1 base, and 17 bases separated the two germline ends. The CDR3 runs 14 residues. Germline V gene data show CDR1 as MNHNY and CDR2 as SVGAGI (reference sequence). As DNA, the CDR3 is TGTGCCACCCAGGTAGGAGGGCATTCCTACGAGCAGTACTTC. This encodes CATQVGGHSYEQYF.

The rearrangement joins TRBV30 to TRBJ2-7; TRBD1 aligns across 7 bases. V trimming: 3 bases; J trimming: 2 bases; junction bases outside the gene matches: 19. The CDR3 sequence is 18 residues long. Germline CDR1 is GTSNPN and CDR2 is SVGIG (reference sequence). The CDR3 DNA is TGTGCCTGGAGGGTTACACCCACAAAGGTCCAGGGGGCCTACGAGCAGTACTTC. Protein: CAWRVTPTKVQGAYEQYF.